The subject of this entry is one TCR beta chain. The sample originates from a study of blood T cell repertoires in COVID-19. Overall study context: Acute and convalescent COVID-19 specimens originated in the United States, Italy and Spain.

The germline V gene encodes CDR1 LGHDT and CDR2 YNNKEL (reference sequence). Trimming removed 4 bases from V and 7 bases from J, with 19 bases in between. The CDR3 is 16 amino acids. Only in-frame clones appear in the TCRdb table, and some are missing; sequencing was by immunoSEQ multiplex PCR. The table has roughly 32,000 clones, approximately 83% seen once. Sequenced sample: peripheral blood. This sequence was found in a woman over 75 with active or convalescent COVID-19. This chain joins TRBV3-1 (or the pseudogene TRBV3-2) and TRBJ2-2; D not certain. CDR3 protein: CASSLYGGGVRGELFF. The CDR3 DNA follows: TGTGCCAGCAGCCTATACGGCGGTGGAGTTCGCGGGGAGCTGTTTTTT.